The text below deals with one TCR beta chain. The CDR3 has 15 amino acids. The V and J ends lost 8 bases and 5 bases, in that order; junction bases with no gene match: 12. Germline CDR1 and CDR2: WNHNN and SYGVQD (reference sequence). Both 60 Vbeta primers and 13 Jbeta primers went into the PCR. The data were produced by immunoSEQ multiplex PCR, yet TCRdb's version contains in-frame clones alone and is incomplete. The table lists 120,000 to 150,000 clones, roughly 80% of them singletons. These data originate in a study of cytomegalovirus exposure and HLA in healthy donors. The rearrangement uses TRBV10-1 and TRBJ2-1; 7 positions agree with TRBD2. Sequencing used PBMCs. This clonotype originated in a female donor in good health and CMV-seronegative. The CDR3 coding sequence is TGCGCCAGCCCTGATAAACTAGCGACGAACAATGAGCAGTTCTTC. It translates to CASPDKLATNNEQFF.